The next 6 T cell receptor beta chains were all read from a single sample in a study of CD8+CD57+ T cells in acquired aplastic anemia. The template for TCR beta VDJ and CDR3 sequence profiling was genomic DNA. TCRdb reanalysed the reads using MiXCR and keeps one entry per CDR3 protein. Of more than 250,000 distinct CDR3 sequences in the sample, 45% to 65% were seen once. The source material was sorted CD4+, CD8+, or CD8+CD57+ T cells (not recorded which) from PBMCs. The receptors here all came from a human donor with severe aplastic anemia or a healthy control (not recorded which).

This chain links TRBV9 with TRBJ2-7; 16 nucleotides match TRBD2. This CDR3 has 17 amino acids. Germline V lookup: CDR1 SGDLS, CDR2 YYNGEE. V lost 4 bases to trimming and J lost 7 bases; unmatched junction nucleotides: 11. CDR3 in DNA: TGTGCCAGCAGCCCAGGGACTAGCGGGAGGGTAGGCAATGAGCAGTACTTC. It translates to CASSPGTSGRVGNEQYF.

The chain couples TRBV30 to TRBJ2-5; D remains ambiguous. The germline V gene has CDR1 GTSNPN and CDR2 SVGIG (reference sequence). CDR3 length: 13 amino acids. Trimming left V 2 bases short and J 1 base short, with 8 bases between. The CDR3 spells CAWSRDIQETQYF. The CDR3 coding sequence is TGTGCCTGGAGTAGAGACATCCAAGAGACCCAGTACTTC.

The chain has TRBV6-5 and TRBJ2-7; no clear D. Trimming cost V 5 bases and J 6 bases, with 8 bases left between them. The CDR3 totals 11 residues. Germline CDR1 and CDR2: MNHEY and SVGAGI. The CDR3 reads CASSEALEQYF. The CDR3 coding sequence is TGTGCCAGCAGTGAAGCGCTCGAGCAGTACTTC.

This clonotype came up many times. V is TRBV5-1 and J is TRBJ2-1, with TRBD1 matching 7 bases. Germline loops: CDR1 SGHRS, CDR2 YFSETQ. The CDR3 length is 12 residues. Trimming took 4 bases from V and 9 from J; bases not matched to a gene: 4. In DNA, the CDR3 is TGCGCCAGCAGCGACAGGGTTTCTGAGCAGTTCTTC. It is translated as CASSDRVSEQFF.

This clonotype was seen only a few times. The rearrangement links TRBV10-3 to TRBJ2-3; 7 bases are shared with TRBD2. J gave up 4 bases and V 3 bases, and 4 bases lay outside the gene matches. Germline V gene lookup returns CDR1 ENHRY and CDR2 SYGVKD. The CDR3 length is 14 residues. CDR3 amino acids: CAISEREGSDTQYF. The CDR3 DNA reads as TGTGCCATCAGTGAAAGGGAGGGGTCAGATACGCAGTATTTT.

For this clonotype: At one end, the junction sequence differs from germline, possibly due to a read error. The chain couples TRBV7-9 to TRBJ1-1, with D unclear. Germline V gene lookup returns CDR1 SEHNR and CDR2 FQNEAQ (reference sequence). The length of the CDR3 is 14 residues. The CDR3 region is CACSLRGENTEAFF. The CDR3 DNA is TGTGCCTGCAGCTTACGAGGTGAGAACACTGAAGCTTTCTTT.